Listed below are T cell receptor beta chains from one sample, sequenced in a study of patients and donors after allogeneic stem cell transplantation. Each CDR3 protein is one row after TCRdb ran MiXCR on the RT-PCR reads. The table lists 1,900 or so distinct CDR3 sequences, roughly 4.7% of them singletons. Source material: blood, either unsorted or a sorted T cell fraction (not recorded which). The receptor source for this set is a human donor who was either an allogeneic HSCT recipient or a stem cell or donor lymphocyte infusion donor (not recorded which). It is not recorded whose cells these are; they may come from a transplant donor. Each CDR3 is given with its conserved first and last residue. The D gene is left open where the match is weak. Clone sizes are given selectively: once, few, many, or a class where the clone is expanded.

-	medium-sized	TRBV2	TRBJ1-2	TGTGCCAGTTTACAGGCGTCCGGCTATGGCTACACCTTC	CASLQASGYGYTF
-	few	TRBV2	TRBJ2-2	TGTGCCAACAAAGAAAATACAGTGGGTGGCGGGGAGCTGTTTTTT	CANKENTVGGGELFF
TRBD1	medium-sized	TRBV7-2	TRBJ2-5	TGTGCCAGCAGCTGGACAGGGTATGAGACCCAGTACTTC	CASSWTGYETQYF
-	large	TRBV19	TRBJ1-3	TGTGCCAGTAGTATCTGGCAGGGGAGCTCTGGAAACACCATATATTTT	CASSIWQGSSGNTIYF
-	few	TRBV6-5	TRBJ2-3	TGTGCCAGCAGTCATCAGGATACGCAGTATTTT	CASSHQDTQYF
-	few	TRBV18	TRBJ1-2	TGTGCCAGCTCACCAAGGGAGGGCTACACCTTC	CASSPREGYTF
-	-	TRBV11-2	TRBJ2-4	TGTGCCAGCAGCTACGGACCGGGGGAGGCCAAAAACATTCAGTACTTC	CASSYGPGEAKNIQYF
-	-	TRBV6-5	TRBJ1-2	TGTGCCAGCAGTTACTCGAGCCGGGGTGGGGATGGCTACACCTTC	CASSYSSRGGDGYTF
TRBD1	few	TRBV5-6	TRBJ1-1	TGTGCCAGCCGCCCGCCAGGGGGAAACACTGAAGCTTTCTTT	CASRPPGGNTEAFF
-	few	TRBV20-1	TRBJ1-2	TGCAGTGCTAAGGGTATTAATGGCTACACCTTC	CSAKGINGYTF
TRBD1	medium-sized	TRBV6-5	TRBJ1-4	TGTGCCAGCAGTTCCGACAGGGTGTCGGACCTCAATGAAAAACTGTTTTTT	CASSSDRVSDLNEKLFF
-	few	TRBV12-3/TRBV12-4	TRBJ1-3	TGTGCCAGCAGTTTGGGAGGCTCTGGAAACACCATATATTTT	CASSLGGSGNTIYF
TRBD1	large	TRBV24-1	TRBJ2-3	TGTGCCACCTCCCCGGACAGGGGCACAGATACGCAGTATTTT	CATSPDRGTDTQYF
-	large	TRBV7-9	TRBJ2-7	TGTGCCAGCAGCTTAACCCTTTACGAGCAGTACTTC	CASSLTLYEQYF
-	few	TRBV7-9	TRBJ2-1	TGTGCCAGCAGCCCCAATAGGGATGAGCAGTTCTTC	CASSPNRDEQFF
-	medium-sized	TRBV6-5	TRBJ2-1	TGTGCCAGCAGTCAAAAACTATCGGGACCGCACAATGAGCAGTTCTTC	CASSQKLSGPHNEQFF
TRBD1	medium-sized	TRBV7-2	TRBJ2-5	TGTGCCAGCAGCTCCCAGGGGGATAAAGAGACCCAGTACTTC	CASSSQGDKETQYF
TRBD1	medium-sized	TRBV27	TRBJ2-1	TGTGCCAGCAGTTTAAGCCTCTGGACAGGAGATTCCTACAATGAGCAGTTCTTC	CASSLSLWTGDSYNEQFF
-	medium-sized	TRBV20-1	TRBJ1-2	TGCAGTGCTAGAGATATAGTATACACCTTC	CSARDIVYTF
-	medium-sized	TRBV7-2	TRBJ2-1	TGTGCCAGCAGCCCCCCGGCTGGTAACTCCTACAATGAGCAGTTCTTC	CASSPPAGNSYNEQFF
-	few	TRBV5-1	TRBJ2-3	TGCGCCAGCAGCTTGAGAGCAGGAGCAGATACGCAGTATTTT	CASSLRAGADTQYF
TRBD2	medium-sized	TRBV24-1	TRBJ2-2	TGTGCCACCAGTGGTTTCACTAGCGGGAAGAACACCGGGGAGCTGTTTTTT	CATSGFTSGKNTGELFF
TRBD1	medium-sized	TRBV7-9	TRBJ1-2	TGTGCCAGCAGCTTAGGTACACAGGGGAACTATGGCTACACCTTC	CASSLGTQGNYGYTF
-	large	TRBV3-1	TRBJ1-1	TGTGCCAGCAGCCGGGGGCGAAGGATGGCCGACACTGAAGCTTTCTTT	CASSRGRRMADTEAFF
-	-	TRBV10-2	TRBJ2-1	TGCGCCAGCAGTGAGGCGCTAGCGCTTAGCCCGGAGCAGTTCTTC	CASSEALALSPEQFF
TRBD2	large	TRBV7-9	TRBJ2-1	TGTGCCAGCAGCTCGACTAGCGGGTACTACAATGAGCAGTTCTTC	CASSSTSGYYNEQFF
TRBD2	medium-sized	TRBV30	TRBJ2-5	TGTGCCTGGAGTCCGGGACTAGCGGGAGCAGGGGAGACCCAGTACTTC	CAWSPGLAGAGETQYF
-	medium-sized	TRBV9	TRBJ2-3	TGTGCCAGCAGCGTAGAGCGTGATACGCAGTATTTT	CASSVERDTQYF
-	few	TRBV7-9	TRBJ1-1	TGTGCCAGCAGCTTAGAGGGTCGAGCTTTCTTT	CASSLEGRAFF
-	medium-sized	TRBV5-1	TRBJ1-2	TGCGCCAGCAGCAGCCAGGGGAACTATGGCTACACCTTC	CASSSQGNYGYTF
TRBD2	medium-sized	TRBV14	TRBJ2-2	TGTGCCAGCGGACTAGCGGGAAGGACCGGGGAGCTGTTTTTT	CASGLAGRTGELFF
TRBD1	medium-sized	TRBV10-3	TRBJ1-2	TGTGCCATCAGTGAGGAGACAGGGGATGGCTACACCTTC	CAISEETGDGYTF
-	medium-sized	TRBV11-3	TRBJ1-1	TGTGCCAGCAGCTTACCGCTGAACACTGAAGCTTTCTTT	CASSLPLNTEAFF
-	medium-sized	TRBV15	TRBJ1-1	TGTGCCACCAGCAGGGCTAACACTGAAGCTTTCTTT	CATSRANTEAFF
-	-	TRBV7-3	TRBJ1-1	TGTGCCAGCAGCCCAGCTGGGACCGATAATGAAGCTTTCTTT	CASSPAGTDNEAFF
TRBD2	large	TRBV7-6	TRBJ2-1	TGTGCCAGCAGCTCTCTAGCGGGACCGACGGATGAGCAGTTCTTC	CASSSLAGPTDEQFF
-	few	TRBV20-1	TRBJ2-1	TGCAGTGCTGACGACCGCCCCTCCTACAATGAGCAGTTCTTC	CSADDRPSYNEQFF
-	medium-sized	TRBV9	TRBJ1-1	TGTGCCAGCAGCGTAGGCAGGGCTCCTGAAGCTTTCTTT	CASSVGRAPEAFF
-	-	TRBV7-9	TRBJ1-1	TGTGCCGGAACGATGAACACTGAAGCTTTCTTT	CAGTMNTEAFF
-	large	TRBV7-2	TRBJ2-3	TGTGCCAGCAGCTTAGGGGGCCCGAGTACGCAGTATTTT	CASSLGGPSTQYF
-	large	TRBV7-5	TRBJ1-1	-	CISVPEAYDRVSAAFF